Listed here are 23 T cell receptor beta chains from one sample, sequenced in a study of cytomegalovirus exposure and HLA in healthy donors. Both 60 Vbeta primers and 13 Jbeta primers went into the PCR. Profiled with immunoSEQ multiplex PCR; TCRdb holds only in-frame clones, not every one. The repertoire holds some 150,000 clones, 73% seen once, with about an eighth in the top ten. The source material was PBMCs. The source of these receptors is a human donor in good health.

The CDR3 spells CASSLDPRETQYF. The DNA for the CDR3 is TGCGCCAGCAGCCTGGACCCGAGGGAGACCCAGTACTTC. This chain connects TRBV5-1 to TRBJ2-5; D not resolved. The germline gives CDR1 SGHRS, CDR2 YFSETQ. The ends were cut back, 4 bases at V and 5 bases at J, with 12 bases in the middle. This CDR3 spans 13 amino acids. Looking up the rest from reference TRBV5-1 and TRBJ2-5 gives the full variable domain: KAGVTQTPRYLIKTRGQQVTLSCSPISGHRSVSWYQQTPGQGLQFLFEYFSETQRNKGNFPGRFSGRQFSNSRSEMNVSTLELGDSALYLCASSLDPRETQYFGPGTRLLVL.

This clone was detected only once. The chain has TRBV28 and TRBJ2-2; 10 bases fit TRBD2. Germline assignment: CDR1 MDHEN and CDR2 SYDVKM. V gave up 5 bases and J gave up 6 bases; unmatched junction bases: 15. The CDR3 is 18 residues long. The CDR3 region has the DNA TGTGCCAGCAGTCCACTCCCTCAGCGGGGGGGCCATCCCGGGGAGCTGTTTTTT. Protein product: CASSPLPQRGGHPGELFF.

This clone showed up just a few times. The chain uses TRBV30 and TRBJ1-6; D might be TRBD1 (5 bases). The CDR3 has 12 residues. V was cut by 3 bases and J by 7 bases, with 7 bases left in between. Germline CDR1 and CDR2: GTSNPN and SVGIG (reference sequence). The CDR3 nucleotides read TGTGCCTGGAGGACAGCAAATTCACCCCTCCACTTT. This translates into CAWRTANSPLHF.

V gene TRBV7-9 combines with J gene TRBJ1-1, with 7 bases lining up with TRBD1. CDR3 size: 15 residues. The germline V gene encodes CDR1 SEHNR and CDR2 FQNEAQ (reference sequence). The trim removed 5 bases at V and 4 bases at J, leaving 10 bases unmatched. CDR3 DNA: TGTGCCAGCAGCAGGCGACAGGGCAGGAGCACTGAAGCTTTCTTT. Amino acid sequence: CASSRRQGRSTEAFF.

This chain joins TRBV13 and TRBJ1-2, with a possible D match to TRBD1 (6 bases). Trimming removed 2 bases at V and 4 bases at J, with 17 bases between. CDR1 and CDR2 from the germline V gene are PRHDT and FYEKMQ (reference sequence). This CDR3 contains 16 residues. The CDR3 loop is CASSLSLRQAPYGYTF. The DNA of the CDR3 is TGTGCCAGCAGCTTATCTCTTCGACAGGCGCCCTATGGCTACACCTTC. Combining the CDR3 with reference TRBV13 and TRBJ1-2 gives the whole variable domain AAGVIQSPRHLIKEKRETATLKCYPIPRHDTVYWYQQGPGQDPQFLISFYEKMQSDKGSIPDRFSAQQFSDYHSELNMSSLELGDSALYFCASSLSLRQAPYGYTFGSGTRLTVV.

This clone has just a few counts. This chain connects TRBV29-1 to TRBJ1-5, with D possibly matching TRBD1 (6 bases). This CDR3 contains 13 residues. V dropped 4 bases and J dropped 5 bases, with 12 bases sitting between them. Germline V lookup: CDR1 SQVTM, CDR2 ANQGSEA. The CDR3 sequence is CSVGGTSDQPQHF. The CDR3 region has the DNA TGCAGCGTTGGTGGGACATCTGATCAGCCCCAGCATTTT.

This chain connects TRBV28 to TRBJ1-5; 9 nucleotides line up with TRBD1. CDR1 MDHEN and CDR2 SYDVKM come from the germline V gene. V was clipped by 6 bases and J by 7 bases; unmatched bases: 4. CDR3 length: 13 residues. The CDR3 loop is CASSRDRDQPQHF. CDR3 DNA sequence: TGTGCCAGCAGCCGGGACAGGGACCAGCCCCAGCATTTT.

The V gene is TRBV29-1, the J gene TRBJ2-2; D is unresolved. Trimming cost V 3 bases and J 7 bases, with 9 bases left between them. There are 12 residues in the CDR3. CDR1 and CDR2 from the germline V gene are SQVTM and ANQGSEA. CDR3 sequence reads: CSVDSMHGELFF. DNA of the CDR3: TGCAGCGTTGACAGTATGCACGGGGAGCTGTTTTTT.

CDR3 amino acids: CASSKSFGSGANVLTF. CDR3 in DNA: TGTGCCAGTAGTAAAAGCTTTGGCTCTGGGGCCAACGTCCTGACTTTC. The rearrangement links TRBV19 to TRBJ2-6; no clear D gene. V was pared by 4 bases and J by 0 bases, with 10 bases between. The CDR3 is made up of 16 amino acids. Germline V lookup: CDR1 LNHDA, CDR2 SQIVND (reference sequence).

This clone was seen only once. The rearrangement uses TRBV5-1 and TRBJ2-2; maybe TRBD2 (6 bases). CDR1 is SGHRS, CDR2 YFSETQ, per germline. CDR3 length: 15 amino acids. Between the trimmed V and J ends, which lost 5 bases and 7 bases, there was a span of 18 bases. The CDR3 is CASRARGGGNGELFF. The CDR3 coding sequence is TGCGCCAGCAGAGCCCGAGGTGGGGGGAACGGGGAGCTGTTTTTT.

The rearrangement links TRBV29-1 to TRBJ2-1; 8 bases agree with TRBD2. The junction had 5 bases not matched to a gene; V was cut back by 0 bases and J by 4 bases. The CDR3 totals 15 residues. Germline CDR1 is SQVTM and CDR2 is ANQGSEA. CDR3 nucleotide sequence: TGCAGCGTTGAAGAAAGCGGGAGCCAATACAATGAGCAGTTCTTC. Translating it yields CSVEESGSQYNEQFF.

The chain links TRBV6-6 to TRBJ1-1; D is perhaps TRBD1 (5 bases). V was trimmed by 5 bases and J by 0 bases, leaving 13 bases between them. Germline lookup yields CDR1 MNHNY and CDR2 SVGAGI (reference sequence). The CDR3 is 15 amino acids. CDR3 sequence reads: CASSPPDRLNTEAFF. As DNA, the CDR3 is TGTGCCAGCAGTCCCCCAGACAGATTGAACACTGAAGCTTTCTTT.

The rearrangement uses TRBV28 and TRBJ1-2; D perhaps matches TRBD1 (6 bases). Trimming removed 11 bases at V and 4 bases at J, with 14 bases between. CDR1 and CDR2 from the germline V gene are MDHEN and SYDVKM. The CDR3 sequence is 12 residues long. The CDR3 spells CAGSTGFYGYTF. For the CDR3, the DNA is TGTGCCGGAAGTACAGGGTTCTATGGCTACACCTTC.

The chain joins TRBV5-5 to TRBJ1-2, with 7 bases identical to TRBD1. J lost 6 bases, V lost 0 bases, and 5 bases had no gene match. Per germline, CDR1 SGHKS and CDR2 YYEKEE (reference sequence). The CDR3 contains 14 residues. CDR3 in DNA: TGTGCCAGCAGCTTGGCAGTCAGGGGGGATGGCTACACCTTC. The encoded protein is CASSLAVRGDGYTF.

This chain's CDR3 is CSVEGPRQGIETQYF. In DNA, the CDR3 is TGCAGCGTTGAAGGGCCCCGGCAGGGGATAGAGACCCAGTACTTC. The chain links TRBV29-1 to TRBJ2-5, with D possibly matching TRBD1 (6 bases). The CDR3 extends over 15 amino acids. Germline V gene sequence: CDR1 SQVTM, CDR2 ANQGSEA. The V end lost 1 base, the J end lost 4 bases, and 16 bases lay between the germline ends.

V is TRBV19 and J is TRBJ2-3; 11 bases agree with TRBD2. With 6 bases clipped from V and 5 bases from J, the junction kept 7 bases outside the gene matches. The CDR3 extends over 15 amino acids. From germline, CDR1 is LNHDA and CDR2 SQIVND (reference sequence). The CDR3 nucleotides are TGTGCCAGTAGACATAGCGGGGGGGCGGGAGATACGCAGTATTTT. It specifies CASRHSGGAGDTQYF.

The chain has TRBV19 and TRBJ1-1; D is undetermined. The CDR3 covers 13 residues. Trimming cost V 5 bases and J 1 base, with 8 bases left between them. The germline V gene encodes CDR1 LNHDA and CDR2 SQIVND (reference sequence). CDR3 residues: CASSEGRNTEAFF. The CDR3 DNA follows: TGTGCCAGTAGTGAGGGCAGGAACACTGAAGCTTTCTTT.

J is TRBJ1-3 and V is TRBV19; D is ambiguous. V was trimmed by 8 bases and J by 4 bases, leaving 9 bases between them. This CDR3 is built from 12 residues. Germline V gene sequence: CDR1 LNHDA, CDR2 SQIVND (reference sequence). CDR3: CASGIQGNTIYF. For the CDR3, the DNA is TGTGCCAGTGGAATACAGGGAAACACCATATATTTT.

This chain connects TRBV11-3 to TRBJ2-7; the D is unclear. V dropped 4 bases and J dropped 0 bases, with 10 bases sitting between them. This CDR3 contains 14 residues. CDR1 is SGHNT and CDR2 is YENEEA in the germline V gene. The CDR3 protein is CASSSTRSSYEQYF. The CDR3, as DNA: TGTGCCAGCAGCTCGACAAGAAGCTCCTACGAGCAGTACTTC.

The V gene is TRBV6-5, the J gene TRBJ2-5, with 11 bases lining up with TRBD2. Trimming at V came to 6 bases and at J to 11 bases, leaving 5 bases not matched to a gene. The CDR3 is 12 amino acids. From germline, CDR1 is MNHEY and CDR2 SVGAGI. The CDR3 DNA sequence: TGTGCCAGCAGGTCGACTAGCGGGATTCAGTACTTC. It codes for CASRSTSGIQYF.

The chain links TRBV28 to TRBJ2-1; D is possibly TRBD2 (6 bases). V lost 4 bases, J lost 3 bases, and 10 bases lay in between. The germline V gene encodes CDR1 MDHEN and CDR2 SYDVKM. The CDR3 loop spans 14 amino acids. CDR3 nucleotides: TGTGCCAGCAGTTACCGGGAGTACTACAATGAGCAGTTCTTC. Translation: CASSYREYYNEQFF. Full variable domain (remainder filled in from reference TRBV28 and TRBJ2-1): DVKVTQSSRYLVKRTGEKVFLECVQDMDHENMFWYRQDPGLGLRLIYFSYDVKMKEKGDIPEGYSVSREKKERFSLILESASTNQTSMYLCASSYREYYNEQFFGPGTRLTVL.

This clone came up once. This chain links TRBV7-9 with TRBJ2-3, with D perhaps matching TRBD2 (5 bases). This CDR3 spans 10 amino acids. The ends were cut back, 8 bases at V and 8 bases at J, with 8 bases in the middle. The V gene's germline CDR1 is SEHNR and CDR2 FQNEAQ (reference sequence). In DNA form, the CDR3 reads TGTGCCAGCGAGGCGGGTACGCAGTATTTT. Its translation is CASEAGTQYF.

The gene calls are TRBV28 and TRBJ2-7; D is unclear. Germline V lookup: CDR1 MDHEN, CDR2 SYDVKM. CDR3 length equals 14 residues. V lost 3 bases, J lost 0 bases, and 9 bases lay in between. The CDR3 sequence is CASSLTQSSYEQYF. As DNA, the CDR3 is TGTGCCAGCAGTTTGACACAGAGCTCCTACGAGCAGTACTTC.